This is a list of T cell receptor beta chains from one sample in a study of blood T cell repertoires in COVID-19. Here immunoSEQ multiplex PCR was the method, and the copy in TCRdb shows in-frame clones only, minus some. The profile shows fewer than 300,000 clones, about 89% of them singletons. The source material was peripheral blood. The receptors derive from a man aged 35 to 55 who had recovered from COVID-19. CDR3s leave out the opening cysteine and the closing phenylalanine or tryptophan. D genes are given only for firm matches.

- | TRBV24-1 | ATSGQSNTGELF
TRBD2 | TRBV9 | ASSVGSAGGAYNEQF
TRBD2 | TRBV9 | ASSVSGTSHPSSYNEQF
- | TRBV7-9 | ASSLGVGANEVEF
TRBD2 | TRBV6-6 | ASSPGLAGTLSYEQY
- | TRBV7-9 | ASSLVAGDQETQY
TRBD2 | TRBV11-2 | ASSTHARGENEQF
- | TRBV4-3 | ASSQEAGLSPTDTQY
TRBD1 | TRBV9 | ASSVALDREDYGYT
- | TRBV5-1 | ASSLGGLGTEAF
TRBD2 | TRBV18 | ASSPLPGLAGNTGELF
- | TRBV19 | ATTQSLNQPQH
TRBD1 | TRBV12-3/TRBV12-4 | ASRSSTGDEQF
TRBD1 | TRBV10-2 | ASTRQGVEAF
TRBD1 | TRBV19 | ASSIAGGAGSPLH
TRBD2 | TRBV7-2 | ASSLTSGGVKQY
TRBD1 | TRBV27 | ASSLDRGSYGYT
TRBD1 | TRBV18 | ASSPTGGDQPQH
- | TRBV19 | ASHGTDTQY
TRBD2 | TRBV7-2 | ASSLVAGHPETQY
- | TRBV6-5 | ASSYSGTTYEQY
- | TRBV18 | ASSSTPYEQY
- | TRBV5-1 | ASSLMRQSSYNEQF
TRBD2 | TRBV3-1/TRBV3-2 | ASSQDNSCGGVHKVTQY
- | TRBV2 | ASSEGSSYEQY
- | TRBV4-3 | ASSQDQAKIGYT
- | TRBV6-2/TRBV6-3 | ASSISNEQF
TRBD1 | TRBV27 | ASRWGQGPRDEAF
TRBD1 | TRBV7-9 | ASSLGRGLVEKLF
- | TRBV7-9 | ASSSRVGELF
TRBD1 | TRBV5-4 | ASSSTGDYGYT
TRBD1 | TRBV12-5 | ASGLGRWTGGRRNGYT
- | TRBV4-1 | ASSQDLFEATEAF